The 20 T cell receptor beta chains below come from one sample, sequenced in a study of CD8 T cells in ankylosing spondylitis. MiXCR, applied by TCRdb to the 5' RACE reads, yields one record per CDR3 protein. The table has some 290,000 distinct CDR3 sequences, around 18% seen once; the top ten hold less than 9%. Sample: blood, either unsorted or a sorted T cell fraction (not recorded which). The receptor set was obtained from a male donor with ankylosing spondylitis or in good health (not recorded which).

The chain carries TRBV28 and TRBJ1-6; unclear D gene. The CDR3 consists of 17 residues. The V gene lost 4 bases and the J gene lost 11 bases, with 24 bases spanning the gap. Germline assignment: CDR1 MDHEN and CDR2 SYDVKM. CDR3 residues: CASSYEFLSRTYPPLHF. Here the CDR3 DNA reads TGTGCCAGCAGTTATGAGTTTTTGAGCAGAACTTATCCACCCCTCCACTTT.

The V gene is TRBV2, the J gene TRBJ1-2; no clear D. CDR3 length: 12 residues. The V gene lost 5 bases and the J gene lost 6 bases, with 10 bases spanning the gap. Germline CDR1 and CDR2: SNHLY and FYNNEI. The chain's CDR3 is CASSPHTDGYTF. CDR3 bases: TGTGCCAGCAGTCCCCACACGGATGGCTACACCTTC. Full variable domain (outside the CDR3, taken from reference TRBV2 and TRBJ1-2): EPEVTQTPSHQVTQMGQEVILRCVPISNHLYFYWYRQILGQKVEFLVSFYNNEISEKSEIFDDQFSVERPDGSNFTLKIRSTKLEDSAMYFCASSPHTDGYTFGSGTRLTVV.

This clonotype was detected only a few times. This rearrangement joins TRBV2 to TRBJ2-7; D unresolved. Germline-derived CDR1 and CDR2 are SNHLY and FYNNEI. V was pared by 3 bases and J by 7 bases, with 16 bases between. This CDR3 is 14 amino acids long. CDR3 residues: CASSDIVVRVEQYV. The CDR3 nucleotides read TGTGCCAGCAGTGATATCGTAGTACGAGTGGAGCAGTACGTC.

This clonotype has just a few counts. The chain combines TRBV2 with TRBJ1-2; TRBD1 matches 12 bases. V gave up 7 bases and J gave up 0 bases; unmatched junction bases: 12. The CDR3 runs 18 residues. Per the germline V gene, CDR1 is SNHLY and CDR2 is FYNNEI. As DNA, the CDR3 is TGTGCCAGCAATTTAGTTCCGGGACAGGGGGCATCTAACTATGGCTACACCTTC. Protein sequence: CASNLVPGQGASNYGYTF.

This clonotype was recorded at least ten times. The CDR3 sequence is CASSLREGQPQHF. The CDR3 DNA sequence: TGTGCCAGCAGCTTAAGAGAAGGGCAGCCCCAGCATTTT. The chain recombines TRBV5-5 with TRBJ1-5; no definite D call. Germline V gives CDR1 SGHKS, CDR2 YYEKEE (reference sequence). V lost 2 bases and J lost 7, with 10 bases in between. The length of the CDR3 is 13 residues.

This clonotype was counted a few times. CDR3 region: CASSSTGEETQYF. The CDR3 nucleotides read TGTGCCAGCAGCTCAACAGGGGAAGAGACCCAGTACTTC. This sequence joins TRBV11-2 and TRBJ2-5, with TRBD1 identical over 7 bases. With 4 bases clipped from V and 3 bases from J, the junction kept 2 bases outside the gene matches. Germline V gene lookup returns CDR1 SGHAT and CDR2 FQNNGV. This CDR3 spans 13 amino acids.

This clonotype was recorded a few times. This sequence joins TRBV15 and TRBJ2-3; D gene uncertain. Germline loops: CDR1 LNHNV, CDR2 YYDKDF (reference sequence). V was cut by 4 bases and J by 0 bases, with 11 bases left in between. The CDR3 totals 15 residues. DNA for the CDR3: TGTGCCACCAGCACCTACAGAGCTAGCACAGATACGCAGTATTTT. Translated: CATSTYRASTDTQYF.

The V gene is TRBV6-1, the J gene TRBJ1-2, with 9 bases that match TRBD1. Germline trimming cut 1 base from V and 4 bases from J; bases unmatched to any gene: 7. The CDR3 consists of 16 residues. The V gene's germline CDR1 is MNHNS and CDR2 SASEGT. The CDR3 here is CASSEDRGRLVYGYTF. CDR3 bases: TGTGCCAGCAGTGAAGACAGGGGGCGCCTCGTCTATGGCTACACCTTC.

Comment on this clonotype: This CDR3 fails to terminate in the conserved phenylalanine or tryptophan, so it likely reflects a read error. This chain uses TRBV20-1 with TRBJ2-1, with 11 bases that match TRBD2. V lost 3 bases and J lost 7; bases outside the gene matches: 11. Germline CDR1 and CDR2: DFQATT and SNEGSKA (reference sequence). This CDR3 spans 16 amino acids. The CDR3 reads CSASASLAGGTNEQFL. As DNA, the CDR3 is TGCAGTGCTAGTGCTAGCTTAGCGGGAGGGACTAATGAGCAGTTCCTC.

V is TRBV20-1 and J is TRBJ1-5, with D unclear. The CDR3 totals 14 residues. CDR1 and CDR2 (germline): DFQATT, SNEGSKA (reference sequence). Trimming removed 0 bases at V and 7 bases at J, with 13 bases between. As DNA, the CDR3 is TGCAGTGCTAGAGAGGCCGTGTTAAGCCAGCCCCAGCATTTT. Protein: CSAREAVLSQPQHF.

In its sample, this clonotype was seen a few times. The V call is TRBV5-1, the J call TRBJ2-7, with 7 bases identical to TRBD1. CDR1 SGHRS and CDR2 YFSETQ come from the germline V gene. V lost 1 base to trimming and J lost 7 bases; unmatched junction nucleotides: 5. This CDR3 region has 13 residues. The CDR3 DNA reads TGCGCCAGCAGCTTGACAGGGGAAGGAGAGCAGTACGTC. It is translated as CASSLTGEGEQYV.

Worth noting for this clonotype: At one boundary the junction diverges from the germline segment, which might be a read error. The chain is built from TRBV4-1 and TRBJ1-1; TRBD1 matches 7 bases. This CDR3 has 14 residues. Germline CDR1 is MGHRA and CDR2 is YSYEKL. The CDR3 DNA sequence: TGCGCCAGCAGCCTAGACAGGGCGAACACTGAAACTTTCTTT. Its translation: CASSLDRANTETFF.

The chain joins TRBV3-1 to TRBJ2-3; 8 bases agree with TRBD2. The V segment lost 8 bases and the J segment 1 base; nucleotides outside the gene matches: 2. CDR1 and CDR2 (germline): LGHDT, YNNKEL (reference sequence). The CDR3 spans 13 residues. Written as DNA, the CDR3 is TGTGCCAGCGCACTAGCGGGCACAGATACGCAGTATTTT. It specifies CASALAGTDTQYF.

This clonotype has a single count. This chain uses TRBV7-8 with TRBJ2-3; 9 bases are a match to TRBD1. CDR1 is SGHVS, CDR2 FQNEAQ, per germline. After removal of 5 bases from V and 6 bases from J, the junction contained 15 bases not matched to a gene. CDR3 length: 17 residues. CDR3 loop: CASSESRDRVISDTQYF. The DNA for the CDR3 is TGTGCCAGCAGCGAGAGCCGGGACAGGGTTATTTCTGATACGCAGTATTTT. Full variable domain (rest looked up from reference TRBV7-8 and TRBJ2-3): GAGVSQSPRYKVAKRGQDVALRCDPISGHVSLFWYQQALGQGPEFLTYFQNEAQLDKSGLPSDRFFAERPEGSVSTLKIQRTQQEDSAVYLCASSESRDRVISDTQYFGPGTRLTVL.

The chain recombines TRBV10-1 with TRBJ2-1; 10 bases are shared with TRBD1. CDR1 and CDR2 (germline): WNHNN, SYGVQD (reference sequence). V lost 4 bases and J lost 7; bases outside the gene matches: 10. The CDR3 is 16 amino acids. The CDR3 sequence: CASSAWDRGGMNEQFF. The CDR3 DNA reads as TGCGCCAGCAGTGCATGGGACAGGGGAGGTATGAATGAGCAGTTCTTC.

The chain combines TRBV21-1 with TRBJ2-4; TRBD1 was called by the table and not checked on the DNA. TRBV21-1 is described as a pseudogene. This CDR3 contains 15 residues. The CDR3 reads CASSKTGRRQNIQYF. In nucleotides, the CDR3 is TGTGCCAGCAGCAAAACAGGGAGGCGGCAAAACATTCAGTACTTC.

This chain links TRBV20-1 with TRBJ2-5; 11 nucleotides match TRBD2. V was clipped by 1 base and J by 1 base; unmatched bases: 2. The CDR3 contains 15 residues. CDR1 and CDR2 from the germline V gene are DFQATT and SNEGSKA (reference sequence). CDR3 loop: CSARALAGGQETQYF. The CDR3 coding sequence is TGCAGTGCTAGAGCCCTAGCGGGGGGCCAAGAGACCCAGTACTTC.

This clonotype was picked up one time. The chain is built from TRBV6-1 and TRBJ1-5; 8 positions agree with TRBD1. The length of the CDR3 is 14 residues. Germline CDR1 reads MNHNS; CDR2 reads SASEGT. V was pared by 8 bases and J by 2 bases, with 5 bases of the junction left unmatched. CDR3: CASETGARNQPQHF. DNA for the CDR3: TGTGCCAGCGAGACAGGGGCCCGCAATCAGCCCCAGCATTTT.

The CDR3 coding sequence is TGTGCCAGCACCCGGTTAGGGTCACCCCTCCACTTT. This encodes CASTRLGSPLHF. This sequence joins TRBV12-3 or TRBV12-4 and TRBJ1-6; D gene unclear. Trimming left V 7 bases short and J 10 bases short, with 11 bases between. This CDR3 has 12 amino acids.

A few counts support this clonotype. V and J are TRBV7-8 and TRBJ2-7; D is unresolved. The CDR3 totals 14 residues. Germline V gene data show CDR1 as SGHVS and CDR2 as FQNEAQ. Trimming took 2 bases from V and 4 from J, leaving 12 bases between them. The CDR3 here is CASSLSRHPYEQYV. CDR3 coding DNA: TGTGCCAGCAGCTTATCGAGACACCCTTACGAGCAGTACGTC.